A selection of T cell receptor beta chains follows, all from one sample in a study of blood T cell repertoires in COVID-19. Assay: immunoSEQ multiplex PCR; the TCRdb copy retains only in-frame clones and omits some. The sample yields over 25,000 clones, less than 85% seen once. The sequenced sample was peripheral blood. All receptors come from a woman at least 80 years old with acute or convalescent COVID-19. The CDR3 runs from the conserved cysteine through the conserved F or W. Fields, in order: V gene, D gene, clone size, CDR3 protein. D genes are given only for firm matches. A clone size is listed for some rows: how often the clone was seen (once, few, many), or a class if it is expanded.

>TRBV28|.|.
CASSFQASGNTIYF
>TRBV19|TRBD1|.
CASSAGTGFSEQYF
>TRBV6-5|TRBD1|.
CASSYSGTGVRETQYF
>TRBV3-1/TRBV3-2|TRBD2|.
CASSQARGGGYEQYF
>TRBV28|TRBD2|.
CASSTLGGSRGEQYF
>TRBV5-4|TRBD1|.
CASSWDRGSYEQYF
>TRBV2|.|.
CASKVGAHPNEKLFF
>TRBV27|.|.
CASSLSPVITEAFF
>TRBV5-4|TRBD1|.
CASSLGGQGADTQYF
>TRBV11-2|TRBD1|.
CASSFGGTGGKINEQYF
>TRBV11-2|.|.
CASSLGRGTEAFF
>TRBV5-1|.|.
CASSVQVDTEAFF
>TRBV19|TRBD1|.
CASSPWSRDRGRRYTEAFF
>TRBV27|TRBD1|.
CASSLTGAGELFF
>TRBV11-2|TRBD1|.
CASSLSRQGGKYEQYF
>TRBV7-8|TRBD2|.
CASSPRAGTSVSYEQYF
>TRBV7-3|.|few
CASSLTPGSGANVLTF
>TRBV7-2|.|.
CASGWASENIQYF
>TRBV11-2|.|.
CASSQNSYEQYF
>TRBV7-8|.|few
CASSLEVDSSAFF
>TRBV10-3|.|.
CAISYREGKGGYTF
>TRBV19|.|.
CASRLSGTLARGYTF
>TRBV5-1|TRBD1|once
CASRPGTGELPLHF
>TRBV15|TRBD1|.
CATGQTDRGTDTQYF
>TRBV5-6|.|.
CASSLGGRSYTF
>TRBV30|TRBD2|.
CASQLSGTSNEQFF
>TRBV19|TRBD1|.
CATRPKPGQGLYEQYF
>TRBV7-2|TRBD2|once
CASSPRDYSYEQYF
>TRBV7-7|TRBD2|.
CAIEPAGDEQFF
>TRBV7-9|TRBD2|.
CASSLSGGRVTDTQYF
>TRBV6-5|.|.
CASRGQGEANYGYTF
>TRBV28|TRBD2|.
CASTHRGGMNEQFF